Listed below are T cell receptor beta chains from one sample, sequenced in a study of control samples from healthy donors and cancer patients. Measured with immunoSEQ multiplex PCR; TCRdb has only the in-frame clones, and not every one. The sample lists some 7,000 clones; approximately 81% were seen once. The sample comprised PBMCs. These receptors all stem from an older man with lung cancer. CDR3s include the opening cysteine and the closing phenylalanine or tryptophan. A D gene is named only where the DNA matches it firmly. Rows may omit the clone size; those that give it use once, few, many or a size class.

CAIDRHQETQYF,-,TRBV2,-,TRBJ2-5
CASSPTSGRRYEQYF,-,TRBV28,TRBD2,TRBJ2-7
CASLHGNYEQYF,-,TRBV28,-,TRBJ2-7
CASSWHGENTEAFF,-,TRBV7-8,-,TRBJ1-1
CASSAVTERDGTDTQYF,-,TRBV7-2,TRBD2,TRBJ2-3
CASSNREGGTEAFF,once,TRBV6-4,-,TRBJ1-1
CASSQAEPTNEKLFF,once,TRBV3-1/TRBV3-2,-,TRBJ1-4
CASSPTGQGDVNIQYF,-,TRBV5-6,TRBD1,TRBJ2-4
CAISYVTAADTQYF,-,TRBV10-3,-,TRBJ2-3
CATSDLGDTQYF,once,TRBV24-1,-,TRBJ2-3
CAWSWGQGNTEAFF,once,TRBV30,TRBD1,TRBJ1-1
CASNPTGVNTGELFF,-,TRBV19,TRBD1,TRBJ2-2
CASSIDQGSADEQYF,-,TRBV19,-,TRBJ2-7
CASSLSNVAYEQYF,-,TRBV5-8,-,TRBJ2-7
CSAEAEKLFF,-,TRBV20-1,-,TRBJ1-4
CASSQTLGGSEQFF,-,TRBV5-8,TRBD2,TRBJ2-1
CASSLGFRQGNQPQHF,once,TRBV28,-,TRBJ1-5
CASSLVERETYEQYF,-,TRBV7-6,-,TRBJ2-7
CASSFGSGRSLREQYF,-,TRBV7-2,TRBD2,TRBJ2-7
CAWSPFLSGNTIYF,-,TRBV30,-,TRBJ1-3
CAWSDETQYF,-,TRBV30,-,TRBJ2-5
CASSRHGTGYGQPQHF,-,TRBV6-6,TRBD1,TRBJ1-5
CASSSLRQGGREKLFF,-,TRBV28,TRBD1,TRBJ1-4
CAISVASGIGNEQFF,-,TRBV10-3,TRBD2,TRBJ2-1
CASSVTTGGTEAFF,-,TRBV27,TRBD1,TRBJ1-1
CATTSQRRLGGRDYGYTF,-,TRBV7-2,TRBD1,TRBJ1-2
CAISENFGQFSYNEQFF,-,TRBV10-3,-,TRBJ2-1
CASSYGGTQYF,-,TRBV6-2/TRBV6-3,-,TRBJ2-5